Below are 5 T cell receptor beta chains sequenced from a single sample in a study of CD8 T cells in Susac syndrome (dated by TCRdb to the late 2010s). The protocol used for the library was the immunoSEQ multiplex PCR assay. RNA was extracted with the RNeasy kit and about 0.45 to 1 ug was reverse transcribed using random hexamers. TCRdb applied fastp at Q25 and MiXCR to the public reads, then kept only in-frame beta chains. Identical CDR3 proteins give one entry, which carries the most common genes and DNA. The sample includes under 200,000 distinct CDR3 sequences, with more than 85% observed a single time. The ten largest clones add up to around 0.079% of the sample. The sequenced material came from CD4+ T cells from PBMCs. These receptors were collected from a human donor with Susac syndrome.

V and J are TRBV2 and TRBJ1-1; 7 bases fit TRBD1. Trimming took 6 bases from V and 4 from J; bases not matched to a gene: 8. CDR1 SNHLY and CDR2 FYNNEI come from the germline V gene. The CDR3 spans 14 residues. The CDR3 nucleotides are TGTGCCAGCAGGCGAACAGGGGCAGGCACTGAAGCTTTCTTT. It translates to CASRRTGAGTEAFF.

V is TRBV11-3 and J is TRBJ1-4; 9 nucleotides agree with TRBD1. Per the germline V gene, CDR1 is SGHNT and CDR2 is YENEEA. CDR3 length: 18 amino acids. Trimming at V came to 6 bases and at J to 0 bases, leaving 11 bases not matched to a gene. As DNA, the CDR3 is TGTGCCAGCAGTTTTGTCCCCGGGACAGGGTCAACTAATGAAAAACTGTTTTTT. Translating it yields CASSFVPGTGSTNEKLFF.

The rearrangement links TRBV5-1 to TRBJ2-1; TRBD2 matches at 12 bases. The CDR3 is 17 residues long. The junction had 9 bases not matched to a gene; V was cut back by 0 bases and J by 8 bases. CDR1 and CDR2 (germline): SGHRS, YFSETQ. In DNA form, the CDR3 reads TGCGCCAGCAGCTTGGCGGTCACTAGCGGGAGGATGGATGAGCAGTTCTTC. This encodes CASSLAVTSGRMDEQFF.

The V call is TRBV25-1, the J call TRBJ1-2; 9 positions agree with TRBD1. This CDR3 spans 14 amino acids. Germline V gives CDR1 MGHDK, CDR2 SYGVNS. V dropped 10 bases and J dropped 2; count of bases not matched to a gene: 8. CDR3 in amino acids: CATGTGKSNYGYTF. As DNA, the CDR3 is TGTGCCACCGGGACAGGGAAGTCCAACTATGGCTACACCTTC.

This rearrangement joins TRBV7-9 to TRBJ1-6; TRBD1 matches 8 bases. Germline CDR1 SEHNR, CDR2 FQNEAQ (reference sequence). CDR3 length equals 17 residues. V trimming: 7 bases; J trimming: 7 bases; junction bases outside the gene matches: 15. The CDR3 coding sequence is TGTGCCAGCACCGTTCTCGAGCAGGGGGCGAGCAATTCACCCCTCCACTTT. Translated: CASTVLEQGASNSPLHF. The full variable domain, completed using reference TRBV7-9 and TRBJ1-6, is DTGVSQNPRHKITKRGQNVTFRCDPISEHNRLYWYRQTLGQGPEFLTYFQNEAQLEKSRLLSDRFSAERPKGSFSTLEIQRTEQGDSAMYLCASTVLEQGASNSPLHFGNGTRLTVT.